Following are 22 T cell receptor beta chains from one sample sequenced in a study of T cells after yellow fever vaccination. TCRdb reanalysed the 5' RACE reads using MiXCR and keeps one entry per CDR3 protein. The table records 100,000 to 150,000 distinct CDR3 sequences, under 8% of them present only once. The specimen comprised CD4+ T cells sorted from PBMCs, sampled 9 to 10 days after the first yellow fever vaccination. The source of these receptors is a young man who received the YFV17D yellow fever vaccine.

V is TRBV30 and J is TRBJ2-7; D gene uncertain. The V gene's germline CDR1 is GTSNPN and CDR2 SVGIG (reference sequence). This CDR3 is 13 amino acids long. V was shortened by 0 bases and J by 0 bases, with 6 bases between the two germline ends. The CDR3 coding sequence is TGTGCCTGGAGTGTCCAGGCCTCCTACGAGCAGTACTTC. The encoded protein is CAWSVQASYEQYF.

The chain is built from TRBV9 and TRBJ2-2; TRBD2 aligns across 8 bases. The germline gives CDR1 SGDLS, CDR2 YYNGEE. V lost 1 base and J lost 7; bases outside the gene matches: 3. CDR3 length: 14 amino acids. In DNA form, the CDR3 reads TGTGCCAGCAGCGTACGGGGGGGCGACGGGGAGCTGTTTTTT. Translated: CASSVRGGDGELFF.

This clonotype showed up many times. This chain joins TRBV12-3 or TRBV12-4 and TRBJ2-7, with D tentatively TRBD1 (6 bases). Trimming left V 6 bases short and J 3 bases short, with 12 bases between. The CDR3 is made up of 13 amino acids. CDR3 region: CASRTGLDYEQYF. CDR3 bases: TGTGCCAGCAGAACAGGGCTAGACTACGAGCAGTACTTC.

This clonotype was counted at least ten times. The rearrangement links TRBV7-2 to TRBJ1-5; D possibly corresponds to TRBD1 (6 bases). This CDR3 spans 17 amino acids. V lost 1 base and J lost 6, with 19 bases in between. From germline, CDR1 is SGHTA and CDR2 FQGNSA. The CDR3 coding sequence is TGTGCCAGCAGCTTAGTGGCGGGGGGCGCTGGGGGTCAGCCCCAGCATTTT. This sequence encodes CASSLVAGGAGGQPQHF.

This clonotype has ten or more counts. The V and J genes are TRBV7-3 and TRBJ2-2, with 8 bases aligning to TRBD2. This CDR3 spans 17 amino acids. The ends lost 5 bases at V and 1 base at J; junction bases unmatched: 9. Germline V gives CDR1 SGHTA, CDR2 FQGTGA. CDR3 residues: CASSPRGGGRNTGELFF. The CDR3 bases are TGTGCCAGCAGCCCGAGGGGCGGGGGGAGGAACACCGGGGAGCTGTTTTTT.

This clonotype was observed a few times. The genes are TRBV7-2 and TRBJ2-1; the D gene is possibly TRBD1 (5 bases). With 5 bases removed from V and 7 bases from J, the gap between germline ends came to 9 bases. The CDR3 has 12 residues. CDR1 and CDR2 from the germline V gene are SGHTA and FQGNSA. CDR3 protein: CASSQAGNEQFF. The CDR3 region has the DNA TGTGCCAGCAGCCAAGCAGGGAATGAGCAGTTCTTC.

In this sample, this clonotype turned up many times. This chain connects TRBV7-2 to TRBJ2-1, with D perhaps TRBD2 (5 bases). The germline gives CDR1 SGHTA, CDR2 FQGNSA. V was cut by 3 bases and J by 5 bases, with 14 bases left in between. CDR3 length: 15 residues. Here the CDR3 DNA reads TGTGCCAGCAGCTTTCCCTGGGAGAGTAACAATGAGCAGTTCTTC. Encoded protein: CASSFPWESNNEQFF.

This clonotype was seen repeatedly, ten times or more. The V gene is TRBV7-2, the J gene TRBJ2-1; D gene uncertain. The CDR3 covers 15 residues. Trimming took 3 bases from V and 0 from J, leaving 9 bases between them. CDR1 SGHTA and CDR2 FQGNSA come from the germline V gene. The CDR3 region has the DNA TGTGCCAGCAGCTTTTCTAGGGCCTCCTACAATGAGCAGTTCTTC. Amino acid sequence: CASSFSRASYNEQFF.

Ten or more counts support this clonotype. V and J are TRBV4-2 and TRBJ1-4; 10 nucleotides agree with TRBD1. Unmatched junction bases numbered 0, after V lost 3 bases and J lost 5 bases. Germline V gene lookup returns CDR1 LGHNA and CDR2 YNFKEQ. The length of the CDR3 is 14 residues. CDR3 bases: TGTGCCAGCAGCCAGGGACAGGGGAATGAAAAACTGTTTTTT. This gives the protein CASSQGQGNEKLFF.

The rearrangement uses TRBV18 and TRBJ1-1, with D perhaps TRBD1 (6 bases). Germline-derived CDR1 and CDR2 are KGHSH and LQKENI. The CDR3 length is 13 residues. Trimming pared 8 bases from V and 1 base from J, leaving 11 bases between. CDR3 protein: CASEDSPNTEAFF. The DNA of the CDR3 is TGTGCCAGCGAGGACAGCCCGAACACTGAAGCTTTCTTT.

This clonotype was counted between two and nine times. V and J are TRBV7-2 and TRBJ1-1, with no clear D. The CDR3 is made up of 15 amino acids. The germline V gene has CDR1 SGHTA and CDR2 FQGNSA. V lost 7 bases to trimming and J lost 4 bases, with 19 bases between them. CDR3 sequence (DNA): TGTGCCAGCACCCTTATACTTTTGGAGGGCACTGAAGCTTTCTTT. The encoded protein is CASTLILLEGTEAFF. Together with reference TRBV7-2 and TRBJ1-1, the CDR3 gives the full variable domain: GAGVSQSPSNKVTEKGKDVELRCDPISGHTALYWYRQSLGQGLEFLIYFQGNSAPDKSGLPSDRFSAERTGGSVSTLTIQRTQQEDSAVYLCASTLILLEGTEAFFGQGTRLTVV.

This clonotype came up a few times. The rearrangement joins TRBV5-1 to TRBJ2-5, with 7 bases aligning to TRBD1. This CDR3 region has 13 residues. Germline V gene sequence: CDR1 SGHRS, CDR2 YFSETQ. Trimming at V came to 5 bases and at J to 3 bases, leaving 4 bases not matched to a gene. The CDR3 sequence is CASRTGTEETQYF. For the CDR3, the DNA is TGCGCCAGCAGGACCGGGACAGAAGAGACCCAGTACTTC.

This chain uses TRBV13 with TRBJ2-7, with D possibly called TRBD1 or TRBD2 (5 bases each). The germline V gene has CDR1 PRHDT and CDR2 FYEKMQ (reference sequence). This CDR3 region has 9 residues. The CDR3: CASPGTGVV. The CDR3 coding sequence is TGTGCCAGCCCCGGGACCGGGGTTGTC.

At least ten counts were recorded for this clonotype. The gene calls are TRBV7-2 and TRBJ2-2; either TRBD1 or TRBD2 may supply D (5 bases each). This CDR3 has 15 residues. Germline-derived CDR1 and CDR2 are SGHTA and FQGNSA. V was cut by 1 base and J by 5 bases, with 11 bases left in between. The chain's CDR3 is CASSLDTGRTGELFF. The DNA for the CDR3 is TGTGCCAGCAGCTTAGATACGGGGCGGACCGGGGAGCTGTTTTTT.

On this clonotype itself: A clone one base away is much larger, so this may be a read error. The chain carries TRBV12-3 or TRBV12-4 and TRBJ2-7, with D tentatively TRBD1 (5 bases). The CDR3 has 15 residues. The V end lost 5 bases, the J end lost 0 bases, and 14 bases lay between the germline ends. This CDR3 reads CASSRRTCYSYEQYF. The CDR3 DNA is TGTGCCAGCAGTAGAAGGACATGTTACTCCTACGAGCAGTACTTC.

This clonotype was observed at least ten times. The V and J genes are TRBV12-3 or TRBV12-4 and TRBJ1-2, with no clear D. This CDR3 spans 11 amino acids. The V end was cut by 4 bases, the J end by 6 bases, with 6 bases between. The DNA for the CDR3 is TGTGCCAGCAGTTCCATCGATGGCTACACCTTC. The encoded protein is CASSSIDGYTF.

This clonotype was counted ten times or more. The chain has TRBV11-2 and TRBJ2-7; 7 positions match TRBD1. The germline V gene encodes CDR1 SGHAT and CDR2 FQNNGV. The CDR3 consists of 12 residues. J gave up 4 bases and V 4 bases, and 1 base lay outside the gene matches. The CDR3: CASSSGQYEQYF. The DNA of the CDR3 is TGTGCCAGCAGCTCGGGACAGTACGAGCAGTACTTC.

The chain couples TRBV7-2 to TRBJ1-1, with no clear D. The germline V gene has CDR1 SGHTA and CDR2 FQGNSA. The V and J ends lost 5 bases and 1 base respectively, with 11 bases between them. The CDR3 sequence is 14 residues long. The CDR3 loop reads CASSPGAANTEAFF. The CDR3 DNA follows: TGTGCCAGCAGCCCAGGTGCAGCGAACACTGAAGCTTTCTTT.

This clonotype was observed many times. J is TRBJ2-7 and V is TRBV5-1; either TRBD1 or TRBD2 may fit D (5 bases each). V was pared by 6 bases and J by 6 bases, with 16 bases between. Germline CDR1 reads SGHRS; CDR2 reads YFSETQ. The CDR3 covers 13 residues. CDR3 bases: TGCGCCAGCACCCTTGTATCGGGGCGCGAGCAGTACTTC. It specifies CASTLVSGREQYF.

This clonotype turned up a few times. The DNA of the CDR3 is TGTGCCAGCAGCTCAGGGGAACGGCCCCAGCATTTT. Its translation: CASSSGERPQHF. The chain is built from TRBV12-3 or TRBV12-4 and TRBJ1-5, with a possible D match to TRBD1 (6 bases). The CDR3 runs 12 residues. Between the trimmed V and J ends, which lost 6 bases and 9 bases, there was a span of 12 bases.

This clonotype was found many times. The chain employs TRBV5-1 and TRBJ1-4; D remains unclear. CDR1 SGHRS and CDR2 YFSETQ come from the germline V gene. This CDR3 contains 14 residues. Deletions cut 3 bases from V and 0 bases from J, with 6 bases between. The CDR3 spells CASSSGATNEKLFF. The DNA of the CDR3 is TGCGCCAGCAGCTCGGGCGCAACTAATGAAAAACTGTTTTTT.

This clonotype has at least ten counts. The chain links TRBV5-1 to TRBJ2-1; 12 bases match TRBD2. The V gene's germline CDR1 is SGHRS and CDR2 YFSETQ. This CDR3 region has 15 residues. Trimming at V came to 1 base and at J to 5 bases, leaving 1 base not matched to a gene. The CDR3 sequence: CASSLRTSGDNEQFF. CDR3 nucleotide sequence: TGCGCCAGCAGCTTGAGGACTAGCGGGGACAATGAGCAGTTCTTC.